The present entry profiles one T cell receptor beta chain with its context. Its antigen is currently unknown. This entry comes from a study of OX40 agonist ivuxolimab in advanced cancers. As for the study in general: Ivuxolimab, an antibody acting as an agonist of OX40 (CD134), was used to treat patients. Cancers in dose escalation were hepatocellular, melanoma, renal cell and head and neck. It was permissible to have had prior anti-PD-1, anti-PD-L1 or anti-CTLA-4 therapy, and approximately 40% had some. Study-wide results and limits: Patients with a partial response at 0.1-3.0 mg/kg had among the lowest clonal expansion.

V gave up 3 bases and J gave up 2 bases, with 2 bases separating them. The CDR3 spans 11 residues. Germline V gene lookup returns CDR1 SGDLS and CDR2 YYNGEE. TCRdb keeps only in-frame clones here, not all; method: immunoSEQ multiplex PCR. Here the sample spans roughly 30,000 clones, approximately 91% being singletons. The receptor comes from an adult with an advanced solid tumor such as melanoma, head and neck, liver or kidney cancer. V gene TRBV9 combines with J gene TRBJ2-5; no definite D call. Here the sequenced sample was CD4+ or CD8+ T cells sorted from blood, taken in a trial of the OX40 agonist ivuxolimab. CDR3 in amino acids: CASSGQETQYF. The CDR3 DNA follows: TGTGCCAGCAGCGGTCAAGAGACCCAGTACTTC. Full variable domain (remainder filled in from reference TRBV9 and TRBJ2-5): DSGVTQTPKHLITATGQRVTLRCSPRSGDLSVYWYQQSLDQGLQFLIQYYNGEERAKGNILERFSAQQFPDLHSELNLSSLELGDSALYFCASSGQETQYFGPGTRLLVL.